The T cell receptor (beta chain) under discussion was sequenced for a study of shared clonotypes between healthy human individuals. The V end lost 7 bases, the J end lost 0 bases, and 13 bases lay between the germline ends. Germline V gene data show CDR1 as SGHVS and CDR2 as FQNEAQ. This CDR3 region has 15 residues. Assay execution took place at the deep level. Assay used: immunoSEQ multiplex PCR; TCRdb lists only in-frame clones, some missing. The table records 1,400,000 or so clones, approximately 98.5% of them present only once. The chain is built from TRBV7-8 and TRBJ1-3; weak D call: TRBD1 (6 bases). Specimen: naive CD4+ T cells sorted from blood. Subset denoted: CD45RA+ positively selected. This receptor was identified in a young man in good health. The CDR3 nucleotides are TGTGCCAGCACCTACCCGACAGGCTCTGGAAACACCATATATTTT. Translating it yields CASTYPTGSGNTIYF.